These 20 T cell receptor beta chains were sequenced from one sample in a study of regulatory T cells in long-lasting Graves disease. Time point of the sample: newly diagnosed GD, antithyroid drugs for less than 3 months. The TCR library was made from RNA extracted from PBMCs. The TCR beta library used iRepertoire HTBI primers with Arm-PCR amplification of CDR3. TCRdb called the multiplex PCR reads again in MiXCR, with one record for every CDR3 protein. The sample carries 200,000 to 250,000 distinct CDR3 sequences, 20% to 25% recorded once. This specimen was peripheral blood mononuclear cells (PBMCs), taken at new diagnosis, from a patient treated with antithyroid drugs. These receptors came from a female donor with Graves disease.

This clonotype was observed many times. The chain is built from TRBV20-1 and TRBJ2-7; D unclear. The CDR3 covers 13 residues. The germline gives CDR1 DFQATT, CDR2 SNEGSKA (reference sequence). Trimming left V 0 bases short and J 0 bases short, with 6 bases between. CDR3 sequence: CSARDGNSYEQYF. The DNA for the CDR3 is TGCAGTGCTAGAGATGGGAACTCCTACGAGCAGTACTTC.

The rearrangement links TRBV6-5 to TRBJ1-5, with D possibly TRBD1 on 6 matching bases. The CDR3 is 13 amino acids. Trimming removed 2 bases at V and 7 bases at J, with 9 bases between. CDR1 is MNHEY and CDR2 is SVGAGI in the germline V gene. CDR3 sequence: CASSYNRAQPQHF. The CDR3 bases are TGTGCCAGCAGTTACAACAGGGCACAGCCCCAGCATTTT.

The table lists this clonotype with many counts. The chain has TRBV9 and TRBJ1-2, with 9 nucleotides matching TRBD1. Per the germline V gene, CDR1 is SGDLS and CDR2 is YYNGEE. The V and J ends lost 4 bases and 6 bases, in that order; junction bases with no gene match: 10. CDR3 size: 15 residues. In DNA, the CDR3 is TGTGCCAGCAGCTCACGTACAGGGGGCAAGGATGGCTACACCTTC. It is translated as CASSSRTGGKDGYTF.

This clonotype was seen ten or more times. Here the CDR3 DNA reads TGCAGCGTTGAAGATGGTGGCGACGAGCAGTACTTC. This sequence encodes CSVEDGGDEQYF. The chain joins TRBV29-1 to TRBJ2-7; no definite D call. Per germline, CDR1 SQVTM and CDR2 ANQGSEA. The CDR3 totals 12 residues. The V end lost 0 bases, the J end lost 5 bases, and 8 bases lay between the germline ends.

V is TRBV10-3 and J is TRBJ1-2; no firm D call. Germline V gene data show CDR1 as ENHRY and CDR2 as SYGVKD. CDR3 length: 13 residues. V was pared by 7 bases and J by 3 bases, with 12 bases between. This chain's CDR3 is CAITTDIYYGYTF. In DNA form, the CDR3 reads TGTGCCATCACTACGGATATATACTATGGCTACACCTTC.

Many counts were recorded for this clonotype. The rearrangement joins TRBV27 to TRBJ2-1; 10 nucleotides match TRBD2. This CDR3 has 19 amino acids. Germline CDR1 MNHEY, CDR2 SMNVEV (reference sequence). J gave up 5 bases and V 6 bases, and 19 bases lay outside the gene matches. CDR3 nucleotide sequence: TGTGCCAGCAGGCCCCTTGGGACTAGCGCCTTCTTTCGTGACAATGAGCAGTTCTTC. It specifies CASRPLGTSAFFRDNEQFF.

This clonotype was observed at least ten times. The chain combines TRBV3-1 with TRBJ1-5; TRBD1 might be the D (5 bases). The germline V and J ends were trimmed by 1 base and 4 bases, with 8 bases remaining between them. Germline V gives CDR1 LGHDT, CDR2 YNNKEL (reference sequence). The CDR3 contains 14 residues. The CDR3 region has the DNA TGTGCCAGCAGCCAAGTGGGGCGAAATCAGCCCCAGCATTTT. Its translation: CASSQVGRNQPQHF.

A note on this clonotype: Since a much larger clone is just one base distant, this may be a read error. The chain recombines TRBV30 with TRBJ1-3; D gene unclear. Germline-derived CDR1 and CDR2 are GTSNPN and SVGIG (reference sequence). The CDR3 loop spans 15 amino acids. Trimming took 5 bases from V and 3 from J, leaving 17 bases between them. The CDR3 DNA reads TGTGCCTGGGGTACCTCCGGGGAGAGTGGAAACACCATATATTTT. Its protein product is CAWGTSGESGNTIYF. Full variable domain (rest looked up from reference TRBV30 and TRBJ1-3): SQTIHQWPATLVQPVGSPLSLECTVEGTSNPNLYWYRQAAGRGLQLLFYSVGIGQISSEVPQNLSASRPQDRQFILSSKKLLLSDSGFYLCAWGTSGESGNTIYFGEGSWLTVV.

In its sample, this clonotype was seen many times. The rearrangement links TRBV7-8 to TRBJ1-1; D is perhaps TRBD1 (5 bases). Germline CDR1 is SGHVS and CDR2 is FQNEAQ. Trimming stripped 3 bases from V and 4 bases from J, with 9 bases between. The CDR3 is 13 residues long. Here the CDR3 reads CASSLPGPTEAFF. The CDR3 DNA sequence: TGTGCCAGCAGCTTGCCAGGGCCCACTGAAGCTTTCTTT. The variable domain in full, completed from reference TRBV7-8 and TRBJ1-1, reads GAGVSQSPRYKVAKRGQDVALRCDPISGHVSLFWYQQALGQGPEFLTYFQNEAQLDKSGLPSDRFFAERPEGSVSTLKIQRTQQEDSAVYLCASSLPGPTEAFFGQGTRLTVV.

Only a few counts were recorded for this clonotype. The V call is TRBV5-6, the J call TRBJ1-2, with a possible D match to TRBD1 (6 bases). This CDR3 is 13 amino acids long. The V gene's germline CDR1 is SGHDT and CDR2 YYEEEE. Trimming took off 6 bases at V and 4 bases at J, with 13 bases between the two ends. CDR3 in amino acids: CASTRQVIYGYTF. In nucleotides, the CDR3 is TGTGCCAGCACAAGACAGGTGATCTATGGCTACACCTTC.

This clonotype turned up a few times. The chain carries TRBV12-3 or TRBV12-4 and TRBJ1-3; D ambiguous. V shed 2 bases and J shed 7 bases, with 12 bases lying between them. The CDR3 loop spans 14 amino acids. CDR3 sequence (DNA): TGTGCCAGCAGTTTATTCGGTTTTTGGAACACCATATATTTT. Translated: CASSLFGFWNTIYF.

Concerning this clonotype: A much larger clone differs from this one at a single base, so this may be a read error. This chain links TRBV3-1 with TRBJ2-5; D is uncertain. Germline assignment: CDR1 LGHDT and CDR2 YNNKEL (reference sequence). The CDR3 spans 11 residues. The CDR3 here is CAGSQAWTQYF. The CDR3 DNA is TGTGCCGGCAGCCAAGCCTGGACCCAGTACTTC.

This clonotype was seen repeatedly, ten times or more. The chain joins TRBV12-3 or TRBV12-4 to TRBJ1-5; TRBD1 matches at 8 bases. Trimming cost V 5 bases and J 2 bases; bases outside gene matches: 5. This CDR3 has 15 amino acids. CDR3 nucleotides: TGTGCCAGCAGTCAGAACAGGGGGGGCAATCAGCCCCAGCATTTT. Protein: CASSQNRGGNQPQHF.

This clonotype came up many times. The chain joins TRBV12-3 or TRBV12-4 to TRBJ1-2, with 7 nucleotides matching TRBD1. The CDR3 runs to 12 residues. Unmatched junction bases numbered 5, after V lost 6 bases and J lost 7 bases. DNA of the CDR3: TGTGCCAGCAGCGGGACAGTTGGTGGCTACACCTTC. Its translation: CASSGTVGGYTF.

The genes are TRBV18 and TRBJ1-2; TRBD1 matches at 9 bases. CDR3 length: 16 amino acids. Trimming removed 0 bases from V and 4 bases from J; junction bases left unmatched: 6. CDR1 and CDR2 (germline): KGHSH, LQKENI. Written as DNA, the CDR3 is TGTGCCAGCTCACCACCGAACAGGGGGCTGGGCTATGGCTACACCTTC. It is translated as CASSPPNRGLGYGYTF. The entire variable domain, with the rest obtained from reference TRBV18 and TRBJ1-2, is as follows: NAGVMQNPRHLVRRRGQEARLRCSPMKGHSHVYWYRQLPEEGLKFMVYLQKENIIDESGMPKERFSAEFPKEGPSILRIQQVVRGDSAAYFCASSPPNRGLGYGYTFGSGTRLTVV.

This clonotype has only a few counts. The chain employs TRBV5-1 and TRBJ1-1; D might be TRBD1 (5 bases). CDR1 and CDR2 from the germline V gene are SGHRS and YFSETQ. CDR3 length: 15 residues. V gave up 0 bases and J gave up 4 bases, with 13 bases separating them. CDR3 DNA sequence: TGCGCCAGCAGCTTGGGGCCAGGGCGATCCACTGAAGCTTTCTTT. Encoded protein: CASSLGPGRSTEAFF.

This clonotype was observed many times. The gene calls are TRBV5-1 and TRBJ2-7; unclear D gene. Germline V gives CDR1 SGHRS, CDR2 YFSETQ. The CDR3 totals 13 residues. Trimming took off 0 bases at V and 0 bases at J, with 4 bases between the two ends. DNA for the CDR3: TGCGCCAGCAGCTTGGTGAGCTCCTACGAGCAGTACTTC. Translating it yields CASSLVSSYEQYF. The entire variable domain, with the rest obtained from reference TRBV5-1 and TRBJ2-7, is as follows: KAGVTQTPRYLIKTRGQQVTLSCSPISGHRSVSWYQQTPGQGLQFLFEYFSETQRNKGNFPGRFSGRQFSNSRSEMNVSTLELGDSALYLCASSLVSSYEQYFGPGTRLTVT.

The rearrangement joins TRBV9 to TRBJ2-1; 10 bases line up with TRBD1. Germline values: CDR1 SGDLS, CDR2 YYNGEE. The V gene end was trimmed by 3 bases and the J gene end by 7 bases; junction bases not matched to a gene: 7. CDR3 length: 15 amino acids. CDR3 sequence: CASSDRDRGNNEQFF. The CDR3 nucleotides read TGTGCCAGCAGCGACCGGGACAGGGGCAATAATGAGCAGTTCTTC. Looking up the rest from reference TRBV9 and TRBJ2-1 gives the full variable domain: DSGVTQTPKHLITATGQRVTLRCSPRSGDLSVYWYQQSLDQGLQFLIQYYNGEERAKGNILERFSAQQFPDLHSELNLSSLELGDSALYFCASSDRDRGNNEQFFGPGTRLTVL.

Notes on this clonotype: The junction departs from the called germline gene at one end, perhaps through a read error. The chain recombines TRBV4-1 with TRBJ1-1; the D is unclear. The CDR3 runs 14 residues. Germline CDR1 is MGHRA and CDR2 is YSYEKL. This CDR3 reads CASSPKTEVTEAFF. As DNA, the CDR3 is TGTGCCAGCAGCCCAAAAACAGAAGTCACTGAAGCTTTCTTT.

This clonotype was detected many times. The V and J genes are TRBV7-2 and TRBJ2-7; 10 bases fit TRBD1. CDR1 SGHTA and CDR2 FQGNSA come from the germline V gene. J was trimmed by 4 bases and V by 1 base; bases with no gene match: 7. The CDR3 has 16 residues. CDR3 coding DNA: TGTGCCAGCAGCTTAGGAGGGGGACAGGGGAGGTACGAGCAGTACTTC. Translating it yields CASSLGGGQGRYEQYF.